This is a list of T cell receptor beta chains from one sample in a study of somatic mutations in cytotoxic T cells in rheumatoid arthritis. The repertoire was sequenced with immunoSEQ multiplex PCR; TCRdb's copy has only in-frame clones and lacks some. In the table there are roughly 4,500 clones, nearly 90% of which are singletons. Sequencing input: CD8+ T cells sorted from blood. The receptors were gathered from an older woman with rheumatoid arthritis. The CDR3 runs from the conserved cysteine through the conserved F or W. D genes are given only for firm matches. Part of the rows lack a size; the others show once, few, many or a class for expanded clones.

size: -
J: TRBJ2-2
V: TRBV2
length: 12
D: -
DNA: TGTGCCAGCAGTGATAATACCGGGGAGCTGTTTTTT
CDR3: CASSDNTGELFF

size: few
J: TRBJ2-7
V: TRBV5-6
length: 12
D: -
DNA: TGTGCCAGCAGCTTGCTAGGCTACGAGCAGTACTTC
CDR3: CASSLLGYEQYF

size: once
J: TRBJ2-2
V: TRBV19
length: 19
D: -
DNA: TGTGCCAGTAGCCCCCTACTAAGATTACTCTTCGGGAACACCGGGGAGCTGTTTTTT
CDR3: CASSPLLRLLFGNTGELFF

size: -
J: TRBJ1-1
V: TRBV4-1
length: 14
D: -
DNA: TGCGCCAGCAGCCAAGGGGGGGGGTTGGCTGAAGCTTTCTTT
CDR3: CASSQGGGLAEAFF

size: -
J: TRBJ2-7
V: TRBV2
length: 15
D: TRBD2
DNA: TGTGCCAGCTCTAGCGGGCGGGGGTTCGGGGACGAGCAGTACTTC
CDR3: CASSSGRGFGDEQYF

size: -
J: TRBJ2-5
V: TRBV6-1
length: 15
D: -
DNA: TGTGCCAGCAGTGAATTGGAAGGGGGTGGGGAGACCCAGTACTTC
CDR3: CASSELEGGGETQYF

size: -
J: TRBJ1-5
V: TRBV19
length: 14
D: -
DNA: TGTGCCAGTAGTATCAGGGAACTGAATCAGCCCCAGCATTTT
CDR3: CASSIRELNQPQHF

size: few
J: TRBJ2-7
V: TRBV2
length: 15
D: -
DNA: TGTGCCAGCAGTGAAAGGCCTCTCGGGACCTACGAGCAGTACTTC
CDR3: CASSERPLGTYEQYF

size: -
J: TRBJ2-7
V: TRBV5-6
length: 14
D: -
DNA: TGTGCCAGCAGCTTGGCTTCCAGTTCCTACGAGCAGTACTTC
CDR3: CASSLASSSYEQYF

size: -
J: TRBJ2-2
V: TRBV9
length: 16
D: TRBD2
DNA: TGTGCCAGCAGCGTAACGGCGGGGGCGAACACCGGGGAGCTGTTTTTT
CDR3: CASSVTAGANTGELFF

size: -
J: TRBJ1-1
V: TRBV2
length: 12
D: -
DNA: TGTGCCAGCAGTAGGGGCGACACTGAAGCTTTCTTT
CDR3: CASSRGDTEAFF

size: -
J: TRBJ1-2
V: TRBV5-5
length: 16
D: -
DNA: TGTGCCAGCAGCTTGACCTTACCCATCGGGATGGATGGCTACACCTTC
CDR3: CASSLTLPIGMDGYTF

size: -
J: TRBJ2-3
V: TRBV19
length: 15
D: TRBD1
DNA: TGTGCCAGTAGTCGGACAGGGGACCAGTCAGATACGCAGTATTTT
CDR3: CASSRTGDQSDTQYF

size: -
J: TRBJ1-6
V: TRBV2
length: 15
D: TRBD1
DNA: TGTGCCAGCAGTGAGCGGGGACAGGGCAATTCACCCCTCCACTTT
CDR3: CASSERGQGNSPLHF

size: few
J: TRBJ2-2
V: TRBV19
length: 16
D: TRBD2
DNA: TGTGCCAGTAGTATGTTCCCTAGCGGGATGACCGGGGAGCTGTTTTTT
CDR3: CASSMFPSGMTGELFF

size: -
J: TRBJ1-2
V: TRBV10-2
length: 13
D: TRBD1
DNA: TGCGCCACCCGGTCCCGGGACAGGGGTGGCTACACCTTC
CDR3: CATRSRDRGGYTF

size: few
J: TRBJ2-7
V: TRBV14
length: 15
D: TRBD1
DNA: TGTGCCAGCAGCCGACCGGGACAGGGGGCCGACGAGCAGTACTTC
CDR3: CASSRPGQGADEQYF

size: large
J: TRBJ1-3
V: TRBV13
length: 16
D: TRBD1
DNA: TGTGCCAGCAGCCTCAGACAGGGGAAGTCTGGAAACACCATATATTTT
CDR3: CASSLRQGKSGNTIYF

size: -
J: TRBJ1-4
V: TRBV27
length: 16
D: TRBD1
DNA: TGTGCCAGCAGTTTATTTACAGGGGGCGCAGGTGAAAAACTGTTTTTT
CDR3: CASSLFTGGAGEKLFF

size: -
J: TRBJ2-3
V: TRBV6-1
length: 15
D: TRBD2
DNA: TGTGCCAGCAGGGTACTAGCGGGAGGGCCAGATACGCAGTATTTT
CDR3: CASRVLAGGPDTQYF

size: once
J: TRBJ2-7
V: TRBV7-9
length: 17
D: -
DNA: TGTGCCAGCAGCCCATCGACCGGGACACTTAGAGACTACGAGCAGTACTTC
CDR3: CASSPSTGTLRDYEQYF

size: -
J: TRBJ1-2
V: TRBV6-5
length: 16
D: TRBD1
DNA: TGTGCCAGCAGTTACTCGATTACAGGGGCTAACTATGGCTACACCTTC
CDR3: CASSYSITGANYGYTF

size: -
J: TRBJ1-2
V: TRBV4-1
length: 14
D: -
DNA: TGCGCCAGCAGCCAACCGGCGGGGGCAGGAGGCTACACCTTC
CDR3: CASSQPAGAGGYTF

size: once
J: TRBJ2-7
V: TRBV7-8
length: 13
D: -
DNA: TGTGCCAGCAGCTTAGCGCGGGTTTACGAGCAGTACTTC
CDR3: CASSLARVYEQYF

size: once
J: TRBJ2-7
V: TRBV6-1
length: 16
D: -
DNA: TGTGCCAGCAGTGAAGAGGCCGGGGGTAGCTCCTACGAGCAGTACTTC
CDR3: CASSEEAGGSSYEQYF

size: -
J: TRBJ2-7
V: TRBV27
length: 16
D: TRBD1
DNA: TGTGCCAGCAGTTTTCGCACGGGACAGGGGCCCTACGAGCAGTACTTC
CDR3: CASSFRTGQGPYEQYF

size: -
J: TRBJ1-2
V: TRBV10-2
length: 16
D: TRBD1
DNA: TGCGCCAGCAGTGTGAGGACAGGGACCCTAATGGATGGCTACACCTTC
CDR3: CASSVRTGTLMDGYTF

size: -
J: TRBJ1-3
V: TRBV15
length: 15
D: -
DNA: TGTGCCACCAGCAGAGAAAGGGGGAACGGAAACACCATATATTTT
CDR3: CATSRERGNGNTIYF

size: -
J: TRBJ2-1
V: TRBV27
length: 14
D: -
DNA: TGTGCCAGCAGTTTACCTCAACGGTACAATGAGCAGTTCTTC
CDR3: CASSLPQRYNEQFF

size: -
J: TRBJ1-1
V: TRBV5-6
length: 14
D: -
DNA: TGTGCCAGCAGCTCGGTACAGGGAGGGACTGAAGCTTTCTTT
CDR3: CASSSVQGGTEAFF

size: -
J: TRBJ1-5
V: TRBV7-2
length: 17
D: -
DNA: TGTGCCAGCAGCCAGGGACGCGGGACGAGGAGCAATCAGCCCCAGCATTTT
CDR3: CASSQGRGTRSNQPQHF

size: -
J: TRBJ1-5
V: TRBV28
length: 12
D: -
DNA: TGTGGAACCAACTATAGCAATCAGCCCCAGCATTTT
CDR3: CGTNYSNQPQHF

size: -
J: TRBJ2-7
V: TRBV2
length: 14
D: TRBD1
DNA: TGTGCCAGCACCTGGACAGGGGTAACCTACGAGCAGTACTTC
CDR3: CASTWTGVTYEQYF

size: -
J: TRBJ2-1
V: TRBV7-7
length: 15
D: -
DNA: TGTGCCAGCAGCGACGAGGGGGGGCCAGACAATGAGCAGTTCTTC
CDR3: CASSDEGGPDNEQFF

size: once
J: TRBJ2-7
V: TRBV4-1
length: 14
D: -
DNA: TGCGCCAGCAGCCAAGGACCCGACAGAAATGAGCAGTACTTC
CDR3: CASSQGPDRNEQYF

size: -
J: TRBJ1-1
V: TRBV19
length: 15
D: -
DNA: TGTGCCAGTAGTATAGCGGGGGAGGGGAACACTGAAGCTTTCTTT
CDR3: CASSIAGEGNTEAFF

size: -
J: TRBJ2-7
V: TRBV21-1
length: 11
D: -
DNA: TGTGCCAGCAGGGACAGGGACGAGCAGTACTTC
CDR3: CASRDRDEQYF

size: -
J: TRBJ1-5
V: TRBV12-5
length: 15
D: -
DNA: TGTGCTAGTGGGGGACAAACCGATAGCAATCAGCCCCAGCATTTT
CDR3: CASGGQTDSNQPQHF

size: once
J: TRBJ2-7
V: TRBV7-8
length: 16
D: -
DNA: TGTGCCAGCAGCCTAGCGATGGGGCCCACATCCTACGAGCAGTACTTC
CDR3: CASSLAMGPTSYEQYF

size: -
J: TRBJ2-7
V: TRBV5-1
length: 16
D: -
DNA: TGCGCCAGCAGCCACCGAGAGGACACGAGCTCCTACGAGCAGTACTTC
CDR3: CASSHREDTSSYEQYF

size: -
J: TRBJ2-1
V: TRBV11-3
length: 16
D: TRBD2
DNA: TGTGCCAGCAGCCCGCGGACTAGCGGGAGCTACAATGAGCAGTTCTTC
CDR3: CASSPRTSGSYNEQFF

size: -
J: TRBJ2-1
V: TRBV6-9
length: 15
D: TRBD2
DNA: TGTGCCAGCAGTTACCATAGCGGGGGGTACAATGAGCAGTTCTTC
CDR3: CASSYHSGGYNEQFF

size: -
J: TRBJ2-1
V: TRBV2
length: 12
D: -
DNA: TGTGCCAGTCCAATGACTACCAATGAGCAGTTCTTC
CDR3: CASPMTTNEQFF

size: -
J: TRBJ1-3
V: TRBV5-1
length: 15
D: TRBD1
DNA: TGCGCCAGCAGCCAGCAGGGGACAGTTGGAAACACCATATATTTT
CDR3: CASSQQGTVGNTIYF

size: -
J: TRBJ2-7
V: TRBV10-3
length: 14
D: -
DNA: TGTGCCATCAGTGATTTGGGGGGACCAGCCGAGCAGTACTTC
CDR3: CAISDLGGPAEQYF

size: -
J: TRBJ2-7
V: TRBV27
length: 14
D: TRBD2
DNA: TGTGCCAGCAGTCCACTAGCGACGCTAGGCGAGCAGTACTTC
CDR3: CASSPLATLGEQYF

size: -
J: TRBJ2-1
V: TRBV4-1
length: 14
D: TRBD2
DNA: TGCGCCAGCACCGGGACTAGCCGAAACAATGAGCAGTTCTTC
CDR3: CASTGTSRNNEQFF